The source of this T cell receptor beta chain is a study of blood T cell repertoires in COVID-19. Study-wide context: Collection of acute and convalescent COVID-19 samples took place in the United States, Italy and Spain. T cells, B-cell-depleted T cells, or PBMCs provided the cDNA or gDNA that served as material.

TCRdb's copy holds only in-frame clones and misses some; the assay was immunoSEQ multiplex PCR. The sample has around 76,000 clones, about 89% seen once. This CDR3 contains 13 residues. Germline assignment: CDR1 KGHDR and CDR2 SFDVKD. Trimming left V 4 bases short and J 3 bases short, with 7 bases between. This chain uses TRBV24-1 with TRBJ2-3; no clear D gene. The sequenced sample was peripheral blood. This receptor was obtained from a man in his sixties with acute or convalescent COVID-19. The CDR3, as DNA: TGTGCCACCAGTGACCCCCCGACAGATACGCAGTATTTT. Protein: CATSDPPTDTQYF.